This T cell receptor (beta chain) was retrieved from a study of T cells in Graves' hyperthyroidism and ophthalmopathy. Study-wide results and limits: Most thyroid-expanded clonotypes above 0.001 were also found in blood. The model predicted ophthalmopathy a median roughly six months before onset.

V gave up 4 bases and J gave up 1 base; unmatched junction bases: 3. The length of the CDR3 is 14 residues. The germline gives CDR1 GTSNPN, CDR2 SVGIG (reference sequence). The source material, RNA transcripts, was used to amplify TCR beta CDR3 regions. An initial round of RT-PCR targeting the TCR CDR3 relied on the HTBI primer set. Each CDR3 protein is one row after TCRdb ran MiXCR on the multiplex PCR reads. The sample has 500,000 to 600,000 distinct CDR3 sequences, 15% to 20% seen once. As for this clonotype: Its specificity is unknown.

Inclusion characteristics of ophthalmopathy patients comprised a Clinical Activity Score of at least 3, a NOSPECS grade of at least 4, and duration under 3 months. The rearrangement uses TRBV30 and TRBJ2-7, with 11 positions matching TRBD2. The sequencing input was blood. This sequence was found in a man in his forties or fifties with Graves' ophthalmopathy. CDR3: CAWTLAGGSYEQYF. CDR3 nucleotide sequence: TGTGCCTGGACCCTAGCGGGAGGATCCTACGAGCAGTACTTC.